Here is one TCR beta chain with its context. The data originate from a study of CD8 T cells in Susac syndrome. A quantity of roughly 0.5 to 1 ug RNA underwent reverse transcription using random hexamers. TCRdb recomputed calls from the immunoSEQ multiplex PCR reads with MiXCR, one row per CDR3 protein. The table records about 200,000 distinct CDR3 sequences, 85% to 95% of them present only once. Matched for age and sex, the controls were healthy donors. FACS was used to enrich TEMRA cells, whereas the CD8+ and CD4+ T cells were obtained by negative isolation. This CDR3 comprises 15 residues. After removal of 6 bases from V and 7 bases from J, the junction contained 8 bases not matched to a gene. Germline V gene lookup returns CDR1 SNHLY and CDR2 FYNNEI.

Sequenced sample: CD4+ T cells from PBMCs. V gene TRBV2 combines with J gene TRBJ2-1, with TRBD2 identical over 11 bases. This clonotype originated in a human donor in good health. The DNA for the CDR3 is TGTGCCAGCAGCTTACTAGCGGGAGTGACTAATGAGCAGTTCTTC. Amino acids: CASSLLAGVTNEQFF. Full variable domain (outside the CDR3, taken from reference TRBV2 and TRBJ2-1): EPEVTQTPSHQVTQMGQEVILRCVPISNHLYFYWYRQILGQKVEFLVSFYNNEISEKSEIFDDQFSVERPDGSNFTLKIRSTKLEDSAMYFCASSLLAGVTNEQFFGPGTRLTVL.